This is a list of T cell receptor beta chains from one sample in a study of CD8+ T cells in alopecia areata. Sequencing was performed with immunoSEQ multiplex PCR; in TCRdb, only in-frame clones are kept and a portion is missing. Of 170,000 or so clones listed, around 63% are singletons. The sequenced sample was CD4+ T cells sorted from blood, obtained at week 0. The receptors were sampled from a human donor with alopecia areata. CDR3s include the opening cysteine and the closing phenylalanine or tryptophan. Expanded clones are given a class, and other clones once, few, many or no size at all.

abundance	len	v_gene	j_gene	CDR3aa
NA	14	TRBV7-2	TRBJ1-1	CASSPRQGYTEAFF
once	13	TRBV30	TRBJ2-3	CAWTSGGADTQYF
NA	12	TRBV30	TRBJ1-2	CAWQSGNYGYTF
NA	13	TRBV30	TRBJ2-1	CACDAGAINEQFF
NA	15	TRBV10-3	TRBJ2-1	CAIRETGGEYNEQFF
NA	15	TRBV10-3	TRBJ2-3	CAISESRGSTDTQYF
NA	13	TRBV9	TRBJ2-3	CASSVEDQYTQYF
few	15	TRBV11-3	TRBJ2-3	CASSLGRISTDTQYF
NA	18	TRBV29-1	TRBJ1-2	CSVATGPSQGGPNYGYTF
NA	13	TRBV2	TRBJ2-5	CASSRGPGETQYF
few	12	TRBV5-4	TRBJ2-3	CASRRTPDTQYF
many	14	TRBV5-1	TRBJ2-1	CASSLGDPYNEQFF
NA	12	TRBV7-9	TRBJ2-3	CASSRVPDTQYF
NA	12	TRBV2	TRBJ1-2	CASSAGGYGYTF
NA	13	TRBV5-6	TRBJ1-1	CASSPERRTEAFF